What follows is one T cell receptor (beta chain) and its context. The antigen is not known. An end of the junction differs from the germline gene, which may be a read error. The data stem from a study of T cells after yellow fever vaccination. MiXCR was run by TCRdb on the 5' RACE reads, yielding one entry per CDR3 protein. The sample consists of some 320,000 distinct CDR3 sequences, approximately 4.3% of them appearing once. The CDR3 length is 16 residues. Germline CDR1 reads SGDLS; CDR2 reads YYNGEE. Regarding the study as a whole: The booster response re-showed most primary clones: roughly 97% CD4, around 90% CD8. The bulk population could contribute abundant contaminating clonotypes to FACS-sorted repertoires. Clonotypes shared by both compartments, CD4 and CD8, made up a small share. On re-exposure, the response was weaker but peaked faster, at day 5 versus 15.

This clonotype originated in a young man who received the YFV17D yellow fever vaccine. This chain joins TRBV9 and TRBJ1-3, with unresolved D. The sample here was PBMCs, taken 15 days after the yellow fever booster vaccination. This CDR3 is CDSSVATTESGNTIYF. DNA of the CDR3: TGTGACAGCAGCGTAGCTACGACGGAGTCTGGAAACACCATATATTTT.